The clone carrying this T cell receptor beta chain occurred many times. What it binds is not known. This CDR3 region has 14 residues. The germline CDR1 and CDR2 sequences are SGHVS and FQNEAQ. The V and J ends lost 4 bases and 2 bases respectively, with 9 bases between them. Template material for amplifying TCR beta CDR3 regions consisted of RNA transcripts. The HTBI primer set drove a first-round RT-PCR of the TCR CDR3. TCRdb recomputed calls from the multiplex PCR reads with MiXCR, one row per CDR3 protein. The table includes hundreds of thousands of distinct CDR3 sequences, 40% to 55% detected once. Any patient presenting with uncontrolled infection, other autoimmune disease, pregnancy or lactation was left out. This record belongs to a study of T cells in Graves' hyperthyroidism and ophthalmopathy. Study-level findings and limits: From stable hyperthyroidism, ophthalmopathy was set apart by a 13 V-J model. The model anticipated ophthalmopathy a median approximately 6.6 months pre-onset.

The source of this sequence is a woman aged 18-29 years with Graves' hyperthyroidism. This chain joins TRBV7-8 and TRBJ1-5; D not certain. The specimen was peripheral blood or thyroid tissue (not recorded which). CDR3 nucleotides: TGTGCCAGCAGCTGGGGTGTGGGCAATCAGCCCCAGCATTTT. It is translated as CASSWGVGNQPQHF.